These T cell receptor beta chains were read from a single sample in a study of vaccination effects on CD4 cells after COVID-19. Sequencing used immunoSEQ multiplex PCR; TCRdb keeps in-frame clones, though not all of them. The sample contains tens of thousands of clones, around 72% of which appear only once. For these receptors, no antigen is known. This sample comprised CD4+ T cells from PBMCs cultured with SARS-CoV-2 spike peptides, obtained before COVID-19 vaccination. These receptors all come from a human donor who received a COVID-19 vaccine. The CDR3 runs from the conserved cysteine through the conserved F or W. A D gene is named only where the DNA matches it firmly. Clone size is stated in some rows and not others, as once, few, many or a class when expanded.

>TRBV28|TRBJ1-2|TRBD1|.
TGTGCCAGCAGTCCCCTTACAGGGGGCAATGGCTACACCTTC
CASSPLTGGNGYTF
>TRBV7-6|TRBJ2-1|TRBD1|.
TGTGCCAGCAGCTCGACCAGGGGGCTGCGTCCTGAGCAGTTCTTC
CASSSTRGLRPEQFF
>TRBV7-2|TRBJ2-5|.|.
TGTGCCAGCAGCTTAGGTATCCAAGAGACCCAGTACTTC
CASSLGIQETQYF
>TRBV5-4|TRBJ2-3|.|once
TGTGCCAGCAGCTTGAAAGGGGCCCAGGGAGATACGCAGTATTTT
CASSLKGAQGDTQYF
>TRBV11-3|TRBJ2-4|.|.
TGTGCCAGCAGCCAGAGCCAGATGAACATTCAGTACTTC
CASSQSQMNIQYF
>TRBV12-3/TRBV12-4|TRBJ2-1|.|.
TGTGCCAGCAGTCCACCCCTGAGTGAGCAGTTCTTC
CASSPPLSEQFF
>TRBV3-1/TRBV3-2|TRBJ1-5|.|once
TGTGCCAGCAGCCAAGCGAAAACAGGGAATCAGCCCCAGCATTTT
CASSQAKTGNQPQHF
>TRBV6-2/TRBV6-3|TRBJ1-6|TRBD1|few
TGTGCCAGCAGTTACTCGGGGACAGGGCAATCACCCCTCCACTTT
CASSYSGTGQSPLHF
>TRBV30|TRBJ1-6|TRBD1|.
TGTGCCTGGGCACTTAACAGGGGAAGGGGCTCCTATAATTCACCCCTCCACTTT
CAWALNRGRGSYNSPLHF
>TRBV7-2|TRBJ2-7|.|.
TGTGCCAGCAGCCGGGACCTAAGCTACGAGCAGTACTTC
CASSRDLSYEQYF
>TRBV12-3/TRBV12-4|TRBJ1-2|TRBD1|.
TGTGCCAGCAGTTTAGAGGGACAGACTGGCTACACCTTC
CASSLEGQTGYTF
>TRBV2|TRBJ2-2|.|.
TGTGCCAGCAAGGTTCAATCCGCGATTCACACCGGGGAGCTGTTTTTT
CASKVQSAIHTGELFF
>TRBV28|TRBJ2-7|TRBD2|once
TGTGCCAGCAGGGCGGGGGCTAGCGGGACCTACGAGCAGTACTTC
CASRAGASGTYEQYF
>TRBV10-3|TRBJ2-7|.|.
TGTGCCATCAGTCGGACACTCGCCCGCGAGCAGTACTTC
CAISRTLAREQYF
>TRBV27|TRBJ2-1|.|.
TGTGCCAGCAGTACCCCCCTCCGGGACGGAAACAATGAGCAGTTCTTC
CASSTPLRDGNNEQFF
>TRBV7-9|TRBJ1-5|TRBD1|.
TGTGCCAGCAGCTTGGGGACAGGTAGCAATCAGCCCCAGCATTTT
CASSLGTGSNQPQHF
>TRBV18|TRBJ2-6|TRBD1|.
TGTGCCAGCTCACCGGGACAGGGGCGTTCGTCTGGGGCCAACGTCCTGACTTTC
CASSPGQGRSSGANVLTF
>TRBV5-1|TRBJ2-3|.|.
TGCGCCAGCAGCTCTTTGGGGGTCCCAGATACGCAGTATTTT
CASSSLGVPDTQYF
>TRBV12-3/TRBV12-4|TRBJ2-1|TRBD1|.
TGTGCCAGCAGACCGGGACAGGGGAATGAGCAGTTCTTC
CASRPGQGNEQFF
>TRBV4-2|TRBJ2-3|.|once
TGTGCCAGCAGCGGGAACGGGGGGCGCACAGATACGCAGTATTTT
CASSGNGGRTDTQYF
>TRBV18|TRBJ1-1|.|.
TGTGCCAGCTCACCAATAAATGGAGTCCACACTGAAGCTTTCTTT
CASSPINGVHTEAFF
>TRBV9|TRBJ2-5|.|.
TGTGCCAGTCCACAGGTGCCAGAGACCCAGTACTTC
CASPQVPETQYF
>TRBV2|TRBJ1-3|.|once
TGTGCCAGCAGTGTGGACGTCTCTGGAAACACCATATATTTT
CASSVDVSGNTIYF
>TRBV3-1/TRBV3-2|TRBJ1-6|TRBD1|.
TGTGCCAGCAGCCAAGGGCAGGGGGTCTATAATTCACCCCTCCACTTT
CASSQGQGVYNSPLHF
>TRBV29-1|TRBJ1-1|.|.
TGCAGCGTTGGGCAGGGAAACACTGAAGCTTTCTTT
CSVGQGNTEAFF
>TRBV29-1|TRBJ1-2|TRBD1|.
TGCAGCGTTGAAGATCGTGGGACAGGGTTCTTGGGCTACACCTTC
CSVEDRGTGFLGYTF
>TRBV5-1|TRBJ1-3|.|.
TGCGCCAGCAGCTTGGGGACAAGCTCTGGAAACACCATATATTTT
CASSLGTSSGNTIYF
>TRBV19|TRBJ2-2|TRBD1|.
TGTGCCAGTACGGGTGGGACAGCGAACACCGGGGAGCTGTTTTTT
CASTGGTANTGELFF
>TRBV6-5|TRBJ1-5|.|.
TGTGCCAGCTCCGGGGGCAATCAGCCCCAGCATTTT
CASSGGNQPQHF
>TRBV7-2|TRBJ2-7|.|once
TGTGCCAGCAGCTTAGCGGGGGGCAGCTCCTACGAGCAGTACTTC
CASSLAGGSSYEQYF
>TRBV10-1|TRBJ2-7|TRBD2|.
TGCGCCAGCAGTGGCGGGGGTCCCCCTCACGAGCAGTACTTC
CASSGGGPPHEQYF
>TRBV9|TRBJ2-7|.|.
TGTGCCAGCAGTCCCGACGCCCCACCCTTGGCCTACGAGCAGTACTTC
CASSPDAPPLAYEQYF
>TRBV4-1|TRBJ2-7|TRBD1|few
TGCGCCAGCAGCTACCGGGACAGGGGATCCTACGAGCAGTACTTC
CASSYRDRGSYEQYF
>TRBV6-5|TRBJ2-7|TRBD1|.
TGTGCCCATGGACAGGGATTCTACGAGCAGTACTTC
CAHGQGFYEQYF
>TRBV19|TRBJ1-1|.|.
TGTGCCAGTAGAACACCGGGGAGGGAGCGGAACACTGAAGCTTTCTTT
CASRTPGRERNTEAFF
>TRBV5-4|TRBJ1-1|.|.
TGTGCCAGCAGCTCGAACCCCTTGATGAACACTGAAGCTTTCTTT
CASSSNPLMNTEAFF
>TRBV28|TRBJ1-4|.|.
TGTGCCAGCCGGACAGCTAATGAAAAACTGTTTTTT
CASRTANEKLFF
>TRBV29-1|TRBJ2-3|.|.
TGCAGCGTTCGAAGGACAGTTGGGGCAGATACGCAGTATTTT
CSVRRTVGADTQYF
>TRBV7-2|TRBJ2-3|TRBD2|.
TGTGCCAGCAGCCTCCTCGGTAGCGGGCCTCACTTAAACACAGATACGCAGTATTTT
CASSLLGSGPHLNTDTQYF
>TRBV12-3/TRBV12-4|TRBJ2-3|.|.
TGTGCCAGCAGTTTGGCCAGAACAGATACGCAGTATTTT
CASSLARTDTQYF
>TRBV10-3|TRBJ2-3|.|.
TGTGCCATCCTGGGCGGACTAACACTCACAGATACGCAGTATTTT
CAILGGLTLTDTQYF
>TRBV15|TRBJ1-2|.|.
TGTGCCACCAGCAGAGATGTGGGGGACTATGGCTACACCTTC
CATSRDVGDYGYTF
>TRBV10-3|TRBJ2-3|TRBD2|.
TGTGCCATCAGTGAGGGACTAGCGGGGGGAACAGATACGCAGTATTTT
CAISEGLAGGTDTQYF
>TRBV18|TRBJ2-3|TRBD2|.
TGTGCCAGCTCACCTCGGCTAGCGGGAGGCACAGATACGCAGTATTTT
CASSPRLAGGTDTQYF
>TRBV7-7|TRBJ1-5|TRBD1|few
TGTGCTAGCAGCAAACAGGGGGATGACTGGGGGCATAGCAATCAGCCCCAGCATTTT
CASSKQGDDWGHSNQPQHF
>TRBV24-1|TRBJ1-5|.|.
TGTGCCACCAGTGATTTGAATCAGCCCCAGCATTTT
CATSDLNQPQHF
>TRBV6-5|TRBJ2-7|TRBD2|.
TGTGCCAGCAGTATTACTAGCGGGGTTGAGCAGTACTTC
CASSITSGVEQYF
>TRBV4-2|TRBJ1-2|TRBD1|few
TGTGCCAGCAGCCCCACAGGGGGCGCAGGGGGCTACACCTTC
CASSPTGGAGGYTF
>TRBV11-2|TRBJ2-1|.|.
TGTGCCAGCAGCTTAGGGTGGGCCTACAATGAGCAGTTCTTC
CASSLGWAYNEQFF
>TRBV10-3|TRBJ2-5|.|.
TGTGCCATCAGCGCGACCCTCGAGACCCAGTACTTC
CAISATLETQYF
>TRBV7-2|TRBJ2-1|.|.
TGTGCCAGCAGCTTATTTGCCGTGGGCTACAATGAGCAGTTCTTC
CASSLFAVGYNEQFF